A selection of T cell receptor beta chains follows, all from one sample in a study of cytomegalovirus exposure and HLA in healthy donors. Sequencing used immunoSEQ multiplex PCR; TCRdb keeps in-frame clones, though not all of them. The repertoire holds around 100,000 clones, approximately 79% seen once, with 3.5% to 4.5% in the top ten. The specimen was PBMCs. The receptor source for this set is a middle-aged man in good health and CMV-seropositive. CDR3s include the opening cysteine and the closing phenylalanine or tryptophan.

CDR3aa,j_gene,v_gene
CASTNYAGREQYF,TRBJ2-7,TRBV6-5
CASSLDTDTEKLFF,TRBJ1-4,TRBV28
CASSLGDNPTNEKLFF,TRBJ1-4,TRBV7-9
CARSEIGAPGELFF,TRBJ2-2,TRBV5-3
CASSYRGGPDTQYF,TRBJ2-3,TRBV6-5
CASSEQGYTGELFF,TRBJ2-2,TRBV2
CASSKGGVSNEQFF,TRBJ2-1,TRBV28
CASSREDTDTQYF,TRBJ2-3,TRBV2
CASSIVRLVRTGELFF,TRBJ2-2,TRBV19
CAWSVALLGDTQYF,TRBJ2-3,TRBV30
CASSLVDRSWQFF,TRBJ2-1,TRBV7-8
CAISGDRANEKLFF,TRBJ1-4,TRBV10-3
CASRPSARGETQYF,TRBJ2-5,TRBV7-9
CASSFQGLASTETQYF,TRBJ2-5,TRBV7-2
CASSSTGQYQETQYF,TRBJ2-5,TRBV11-2
CAISAEGGTNTGELFF,TRBJ2-2,TRBV10-3
CASSLGGLGNQPQHF,TRBJ1-5,TRBV5-1
CASSIGTTITQYF,TRBJ2-3,TRBV5-1
CASSFAGRTNEKLFF,TRBJ1-4,TRBV28
CASSLWPPETQYF,TRBJ2-5,TRBV19
CASSKYQGVAYNEQFF,TRBJ2-1,TRBV19
CATSRDGRESPLHF,TRBJ1-6,TRBV15
CASSQGEDRGYNEQFF,TRBJ2-1,TRBV7-6
CATGAGGTDTQYF,TRBJ2-3,TRBV15
CASSSSGTTYNEQFF,TRBJ2-1,TRBV6-5
CASSQEDRGDQPQHF,TRBJ1-5,TRBV4-1
CASSPRTSGKVNEQFF,TRBJ2-1,TRBV4-3
CASSATTDSRAFF,TRBJ1-1,TRBV6-4
CASSLRVTTGLAGKNYNEQFF,TRBJ2-1,TRBV27
CASSLRGTGGFSYEQYF,TRBJ2-7,TRBV27
CASSIKRGTEAFF,TRBJ1-1,TRBV19
CASSLAQGLAGGPQQTQYF,TRBJ2-5,TRBV7-6
CASSVIAGSYEQYF,TRBJ2-7,TRBV5-4
CASSDQGMNTEAFF,TRBJ1-1,TRBV6-5
CASSPGQKKEEAFF,TRBJ1-1,TRBV5-1
CASSLVGRVDIQYF,TRBJ2-4,TRBV11-2
CASSRQGMRDQPQHF,TRBJ1-5,TRBV19
CASSSLAGGSTDTQYF,TRBJ2-3,TRBV5-1
CASSFGSGSGGQPQHF,TRBJ1-5,TRBV28
CASSIKGLAGAYEQYF,TRBJ2-7,TRBV7-9
CASSPQAGSNTEAFF,TRBJ1-1,TRBV7-2
CASSDWAGAGNEQYF,TRBJ2-7,TRBV2
CASSVAGTGVYTQYF,TRBJ2-3,TRBV9
CATSRGGKQGGPQHF,TRBJ1-5,TRBV15
CASSEDPGQGYEQYF,TRBJ2-7,TRBV2
CASSLAGTQGYTF,TRBJ1-2,TRBV7-9
CASSLTSTSTDTQYF,TRBJ2-3,TRBV19
CASRPPASGMGEQYF,TRBJ2-7,TRBV2
CASNQASGVTGELFF,TRBJ2-2,TRBV6-5
CASSFRTGANTGELFF,TRBJ2-2,TRBV7-3
CASSEDSNTGELFF,TRBJ2-2,TRBV2
CASSPWTGVTGELFF,TRBJ2-2,TRBV11-2
CASSFSPHLNTEAFF,TRBJ1-1,TRBV27
CASSYSRTEAFF,TRBJ1-1,TRBV6-6
CASSSTLREADTQYF,TRBJ2-3,TRBV7-2
CATSRGSEAEQYF,TRBJ2-7,TRBV15
CASSQDLSGGYEQYF,TRBJ2-7,TRBV4-3